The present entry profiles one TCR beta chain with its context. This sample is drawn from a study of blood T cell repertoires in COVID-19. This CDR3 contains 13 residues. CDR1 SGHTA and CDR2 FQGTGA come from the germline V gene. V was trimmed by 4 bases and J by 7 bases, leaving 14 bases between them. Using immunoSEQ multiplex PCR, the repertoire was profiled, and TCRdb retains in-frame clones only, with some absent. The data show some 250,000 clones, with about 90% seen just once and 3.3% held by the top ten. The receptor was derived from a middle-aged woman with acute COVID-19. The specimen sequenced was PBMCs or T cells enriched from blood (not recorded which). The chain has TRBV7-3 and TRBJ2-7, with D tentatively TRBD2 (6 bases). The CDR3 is CASSWNGGREQYF. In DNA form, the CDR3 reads TGTGCCAGCAGCTGGAACGGGGGAAGGGAGCAGTACTTC.